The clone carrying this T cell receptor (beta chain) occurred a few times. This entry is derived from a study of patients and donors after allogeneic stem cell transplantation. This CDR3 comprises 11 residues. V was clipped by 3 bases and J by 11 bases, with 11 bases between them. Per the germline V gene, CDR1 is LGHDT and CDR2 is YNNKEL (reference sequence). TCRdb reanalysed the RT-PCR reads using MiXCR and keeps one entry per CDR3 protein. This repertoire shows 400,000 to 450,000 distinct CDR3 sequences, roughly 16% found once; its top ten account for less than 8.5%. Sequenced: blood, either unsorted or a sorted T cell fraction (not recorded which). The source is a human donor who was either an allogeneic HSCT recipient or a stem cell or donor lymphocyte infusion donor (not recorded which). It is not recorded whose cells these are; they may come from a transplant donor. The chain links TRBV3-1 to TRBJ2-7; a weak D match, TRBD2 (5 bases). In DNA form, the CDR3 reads TGTGCCAGCAGCCACCGGGGAGAGGAGTACTTC. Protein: CASSHRGEEYF.